The 25 T cell receptor beta chains listed next were all sequenced from one sample in a study of blood T cell repertoires in COVID-19 (dated by TCRdb to the early 2020s). Libraries came from the immunoSEQ multiplex PCR assay. This immuneACCESS table, as held by TCRdb, lists in-frame sequences with V and J called but not all clones. Of the missing ones, under half trace to an unresolved V gene in checked studies; the others have no known cause. The sample yields about 110,000 clones; approximately 80% were counted once. The ten largest account for 20% to 25% of the sample. Sample: peripheral blood. Source of these receptors: a man aged 65 to 85 with active or convalescent COVID-19.

The chain links TRBV18 to TRBJ1-4; 9 bases are shared with TRBD1. CDR3 size: 13 residues. The V gene's germline CDR1 is KGHSH and CDR2 LQKENI. V was clipped by 3 bases and J by 7 bases; unmatched bases: 0. The CDR3 sequence: CASSPDRGEKLFF. In nucleotides, the CDR3 is TGTGCCAGCTCACCGGACAGGGGTGAAAAACTGTTTTTT.

The chain recombines TRBV29-1 with TRBJ1-2; 10 bases line up with TRBD1. Germline CDR1 and CDR2: SQVTM and ANQGSEA. There are 16 residues in the CDR3. V was pared by 7 bases and J by 3 bases, with 14 bases of the junction left unmatched. The CDR3 coding sequence is TGCAGCGCCTCCTCGGGACAGGGGAGAAACTACTATGGCTACACCTTC. This sequence encodes CSASSGQGRNYYGYTF.

The V and J genes are TRBV18 and TRBJ2-5; perhaps TRBD2 as D (6 bases). Germline loops: CDR1 KGHSH, CDR2 LQKENI. Between the trimmed V and J ends, which lost 1 base and 0 bases, there was a span of 18 bases. The length of the CDR3 is 18 residues. DNA of the CDR3: TGTGCCAGCTCACCACTTGGTAGATGGGGGGTGTACCAAGAGACCCAGTACTTC. Translated, it gives CASSPLGRWGVYQETQYF.

This clone was counted between two and nine times. The V call is TRBV7-7, the J call TRBJ2-5; TRBD1 might be the D (6 bases). V shed 4 bases and J shed 1 base, with 16 bases lying between them. In germline, CDR1 is SSHAT, CDR2 FNYEAQ (reference sequence). The CDR3 extends over 16 amino acids. The DNA of the CDR3 is TGTGCCAGCAGCTCCACTACTACAGGGACCCAAGAGACCCAGTACTTC. Protein: CASSSTTTGTQETQYF.

This rearrangement joins TRBV11-3 to TRBJ1-5; D ambiguous. Germline V CDR1 and CDR2: SGHNT, YENEEA. The CDR3 length is 11 residues. Trimming pared 6 bases from V and 11 bases from J, leaving 11 bases between. In DNA form, the CDR3 reads TGTGCCAGCAGTCCCCCCGGAGCCCAGCATTTT. It encodes CASSPPGAQHF.

V and J are TRBV5-1 and TRBJ1-1; maybe TRBD1 (6 bases). Trimming took 3 bases from V and 1 from J, leaving 19 bases between them. The CDR3 totals 17 residues. The germline gives CDR1 SGHRS, CDR2 YFSETQ. The CDR3 is CASSYPQGGGSNTEAFF. CDR3 sequence (DNA): TGCGCCAGCAGCTACCCACAGGGCGGGGGCTCGAACACTGAAGCTTTCTTT.

The V call is TRBV5-6, the J call TRBJ1-5, with 7 bases lining up with TRBD1. J lost 1 base, V lost 4 bases, and 5 bases had no gene match. Germline CDR1 SGHDT, CDR2 YYEEEE. The CDR3 loop spans 15 amino acids. CDR3 protein: CASSPNRGSNQPQHF. CDR3 bases: TGTGCCAGCAGCCCAAACAGGGGAAGCAATCAGCCCCAGCATTTT.

This clone was seen repeatedly, ten times or more. The chain has TRBV7-8 and TRBJ1-2; 8 bases agree with TRBD1. The CDR3 consists of 17 residues. Germline V gene sequence: CDR1 SGHVS, CDR2 FQNEAQ. With V trimmed by 4 bases and J by 4 bases, 14 bases remained unmatched. The CDR3 reads CASSSSPLGTGGYGYTF. The CDR3 DNA follows: TGTGCCAGCAGCTCCTCCCCCCTCGGGACAGGCGGCTATGGCTACACCTTC.

The chain has TRBV5-1 and TRBJ2-5, with 10 bases matching TRBD2. Per the germline V gene, CDR1 is SGHRS and CDR2 is YFSETQ. Trimming removed 0 bases from V and 5 bases from J; junction bases left unmatched: 7. The CDR3 consists of 16 residues. This chain's CDR3 is CASSLAPGLAWETQYF. CDR3 nucleotide sequence: TGCGCCAGCAGCTTGGCCCCGGGACTAGCGTGGGAGACCCAGTACTTC.

Many counts were recorded for this clone. The J gene is TRBJ1-2, the V gene TRBV10-3; perhaps TRBD1 as D (5 bases). V was pared by 9 bases and J by 4 bases, with 21 bases between. The CDR3 is 15 amino acids. The germline V gene encodes CDR1 ENHRY and CDR2 SYGVKD. The CDR3 nucleotides are TGTGCCATGAGGGACGGGGGAGCTCCCTTCTATGGCTACACCTTC. It specifies CAMRDGGAPFYGYTF.

This clone was detected ten times or more. V gene TRBV12-3 or TRBV12-4 combines with J gene TRBJ2-7; no clear D. V dropped 5 bases and J dropped 1 base, with 9 bases sitting between them. This CDR3 has 13 residues. The CDR3 DNA sequence: TGTGCCAGCAGTCCGAGTTTTTCCTACGAGCAGTACTTC. Its protein product is CASSPSFSYEQYF.

The V call is TRBV5-1, the J call TRBJ2-5; 10 bases match TRBD2. V lost 4 bases to trimming and J lost 4 bases; unmatched junction nucleotides: 7. The CDR3 is 15 amino acids. Germline lookup yields CDR1 SGHRS and CDR2 YFSETQ. DNA of the CDR3: TGCGCCAGCAGCCCTGGACTAGCGGCCGCAGAGACCCAGTACTTC. The encoded protein is CASSPGLAAAETQYF.

The CDR3 sequence is CASSEMGAEQFF. CDR3 bases: TGTGCCAGCAGTGAAATGGGGGCTGAGCAGTTCTTC. The chain joins TRBV2 to TRBJ2-1, with D perhaps TRBD1 (6 bases). The CDR3 is made up of 12 amino acids. With 2 bases removed from V and 9 bases from J, the gap between germline ends came to 8 bases. The V gene's germline CDR1 is SNHLY and CDR2 FYNNEI. Looking up the rest from reference TRBV2 and TRBJ2-1 gives the full variable domain: EPEVTQTPSHQVTQMGQEVILRCVPISNHLYFYWYRQILGQKVEFLVSFYNNEISEKSEIFDDQFSVERPDGSNFTLKIRSTKLEDSAMYFCASSEMGAEQFFGPGTRLTVL.

The CDR3: CASSPGGSTEAFF. CDR3 bases: TGTGCCAGCTCACCAGGGGGCTCCACTGAAGCTTTCTTT. The chain carries TRBV18 and TRBJ1-1; perhaps TRBD1 as D (6 bases). The length of the CDR3 is 13 residues. V lost 2 bases, J lost 4 bases, and 8 bases lay in between. CDR1 is KGHSH, CDR2 LQKENI, per germline.

The rearrangement uses TRBV29-1 and TRBJ1-4, with TRBD1 as a possible D gene (5 bases). The V end was cut by 6 bases, the J end by 10 bases, with 24 bases between. Germline assignment: CDR1 SQVTM and CDR2 ANQGSEA. The CDR3 has 15 amino acids. CDR3 sequence reads: CSVMSAGPGSGKLFF. CDR3 coding DNA: TGCAGCGTGATGTCGGCGGGGCCGGGGTCGGGAAAACTGTTTTTT.

Worth noting for this clone: At one end, the junction sequence differs from germline, possibly due to a read error. The V call is TRBV6-2 or TRBV6-3, the J call TRBJ2-1; the match to TRBD2 covers 10 bases. Per the germline V gene, CDR1 is MNHEY and CDR2 is SVGEGT. CDR3 size: 16 residues. CDR3 in amino acids: CASSHSSGGPYNEQFF. The CDR3 bases are TGTGCCAGCAGTCACTCTAGCGGGGGTCCCTACAATGAGCAGTTCTTC.

This chain uses TRBV10-3 with TRBJ1-5; D might be TRBD1 (6 bases). The CDR3 loop spans 14 amino acids. CDR1 is ENHRY and CDR2 is SYGVKD in the germline V gene. The V and J ends lost 4 bases and 9 bases respectively, with 16 bases between them. The chain's CDR3 is CAISVTGREMPQHF. CDR3 coding DNA: TGTGCCATCAGTGTAACAGGGAGGGAAATGCCCCAGCATTTT.

V usage is TRBV7-9 and J usage is TRBJ1-3; D may be TRBD1 (6 bases). CDR1 and CDR2 (germline): SEHNR, FQNEAQ (reference sequence). The CDR3 sequence is 16 residues long. V was pared by 1 base and J by 0 bases, with 10 bases between. The CDR3 nucleotides are TGTGCCAGCAGCTTAGTGGACAGCAGCTCTGGAAACACCATATATTTT. This codes for CASSLVDSSSGNTIYF.

The V gene is TRBV2, the J gene TRBJ2-6; 7 bases are shared with TRBD1. The length of the CDR3 is 17 residues. CDR1 SNHLY and CDR2 FYNNEI come from the germline V gene. V trimming: 6 bases; J trimming: 0 bases; junction bases outside the gene matches: 8. CDR3 protein: CASSQGQSNSGANVLTF. CDR3 sequence (DNA): TGTGCCAGCAGCCAGGGACAGTCAAACTCTGGGGCCAACGTCCTGACTTTC.

This clone was recorded only once. The gene calls are TRBV29-1 and TRBJ1-2, with unresolved D. CDR1 and CDR2 from the germline V gene are SQVTM and ANQGSEA. This CDR3 spans 12 amino acids. Trimming took off 5 bases at V and 8 bases at J, with 15 bases between the two ends. The CDR3 DNA follows: TGCAGCGTTAGACCGGGGTCGGGCGGCTACACCTTC. It codes for CSVRPGSGGYTF.

The chain couples TRBV29-1 to TRBJ2-5; 8 bases fit TRBD1. The CDR3 is made up of 12 amino acids. The germline V gene has CDR1 SQVTM and CDR2 ANQGSEA. Trimming took 7 bases from V and 2 from J; bases not matched to a gene: 3. CDR3 DNA sequence: TGCAGCGCCCACAGGGGGCAAGAGACCCAGTACTTC. Translated, it gives CSAHRGQETQYF.

V and J are TRBV3-1 (or the pseudogene TRBV3-2) and TRBJ2-7; the match to TRBD2 covers 9 bases. This CDR3 has 14 amino acids. The germline V gene has CDR1 LGHDT and CDR2 YNNKEL (reference sequence). J was trimmed by 4 bases and V by 7 bases; bases with no gene match: 8. The CDR3 reads CASKDSGRGYEQYF. As DNA, the CDR3 is TGTGCCAGCAAAGATAGCGGGAGAGGTTACGAGCAGTACTTC.

The rearrangement uses TRBV11-2 and TRBJ1-4, with D possibly being TRBD1 (5 bases). The CDR3 extends over 12 amino acids. V lost 3 bases, J lost 8 bases, and 7 bases lay in between. CDR1 is SGHAT, CDR2 FQNNGV, per germline. CDR3 in amino acids: CASSLQGEKLFF. CDR3 nucleotide sequence: TGTGCCAGCAGCTTGCAGGGAGAAAAACTGTTTTTT.

The rearrangement uses TRBV13 and TRBJ1-1; D perhaps matches TRBD1 (5 bases). V was shortened by 1 base and J by 0 bases, with 12 bases between the two germline ends. This CDR3 contains 16 residues. Germline CDR1 PRHDT, CDR2 FYEKMQ (reference sequence). CDR3 sequence (DNA): TGTGCCAGCAGCTTAGAGAGCGGGGCTATGAACACTGAAGCTTTCTTT. Translation gives CASSLESGAMNTEAFF. The variable domain in full, completed from reference TRBV13 and TRBJ1-1, reads AAGVIQSPRHLIKEKRETATLKCYPIPRHDTVYWYQQGPGQDPQFLISFYEKMQSDKGSIPDRFSAQQFSDYHSELNMSSLELGDSALYFCASSLESGAMNTEAFFGQGTRLTVV.

V usage is TRBV18 and J usage is TRBJ1-1; 11 nucleotides agree with TRBD1. Trimming at V came to 5 bases and at J to 2 bases, leaving 7 bases not matched to a gene. Germline lookup yields CDR1 KGHSH and CDR2 LQKENI. The CDR3 covers 16 residues. The CDR3 nucleotides read TGTGCCAGCTCAGCGGGACAGGGGGATTCTAACACTGAAGCTTTCTTT. Translated: CASSAGQGDSNTEAFF.